Listed below are T cell receptor beta chains from one sample, sequenced in a study of breast tumors, draining lymph nodes, adjacent tissues. TCRdb redid the calling of the multiplex PCR reads with MiXCR, one entry per CDR3 protein. The sample contains tens of thousands of distinct CDR3 sequences, under 50% of which appear only once. The source material was breast tumor tissue. All receptors derive from a female donor with breast cancer. Some clones in this sample may be carry-over from other donors' samples. Both conserved end residues are part of each CDR3. Fields, in order: clone size, D gene, V gene, J gene, CDR3 DNA, CDR3 protein. D genes are given only for firm matches. Rows give clone size only sometimes, using once, few, many, or a class for an expanded clone.

size: medium-sized; D: NA; V: TRBV11-1; J: TRBJ2-7; DNA: TGTGCCAGCAGCACTCAAGCGGCCGAGCAGTACTTC; CDR3: CASSTQAAEQYF
size: NA; D: TRBD2; V: TRBV6-1; J: TRBJ2-7; DNA: TGTGCCAGCAACGGACTAGCGGGAGGGCCGGGGGAGCAGTACTTC; CDR3: CASNGLAGGPGEQYF
size: many; D: NA; V: TRBV7-9; J: TRBJ1-1; DNA: TGTGCCAGCAGCCTCACGGAGTACACTGAAGCTTTCTTT; CDR3: CASSLTEYTEAFF
size: many; D: NA; V: TRBV27; J: TRBJ2-3; DNA: TGTGCCAGCAGAGGTCTAAGCACAGATACGCAGTATTTT; CDR3: CASRGLSTDTQYF
size: many; D: NA; V: TRBV6-2/TRBV6-3; J: TRBJ1-2; DNA: TGTGCCAGCAGTTACGAAAGCTATGGCTACACCTTC; CDR3: CASSYESYGYTF
size: many; D: NA; V: TRBV7-3; J: TRBJ2-5; DNA: TGTGCCAGCAGCTTAGACTTTGAAGAGCGCCAGTACTTC; CDR3: CASSLDFEERQYF
size: many; D: TRBD1; V: TRBV7-8; J: TRBJ2-1; DNA: TGTGCCAGCAGCTACACCGGGACAGGGGGGGATGAGCAGTTCTTC; CDR3: CASSYTGTGGDEQFF
size: many; D: NA; V: TRBV2; J: TRBJ2-2; DNA: TGTGCCAGCTCGAAAGAGGCGGGGGCTGCCGGGGAGCTGTTTTTT; CDR3: CASSKEAGAAGELFF
size: many; D: TRBD1; V: TRBV19; J: TRBJ2-7; DNA: TGTGCCAGTAGTTGGGACAGTTGGCGGTCCTACGAGCAGTACTTC; CDR3: CASSWDSWRSYEQYF
size: NA; D: NA; V: TRBV6-5; J: TRBJ1-4; DNA: TGTGCCAGCAGCCCCGGGAGGGGAGGTGAAAAACTGTTTTTT; CDR3: CASSPGRGGEKLFF
size: NA; D: NA; V: TRBV15; J: TRBJ2-5; DNA: TGTGCCACCAGCAGAGGGGGAGCGGAGACCCAGTACTTC; CDR3: CATSRGGAETQYF
size: many; D: NA; V: TRBV28; J: TRBJ2-7; DNA: TGTGCCAGCAGTGGGAAACTCTACGAGCAGTACTTC; CDR3: CASSGKLYEQYF
size: once; D: TRBD2; V: TRBV7-2; J: TRBJ2-5; DNA: TGTGCCAGCAACCCGGGACTAGGGGTCGAGACCCAGTACTTC; CDR3: CASNPGLGVETQYF
size: many; D: NA; V: TRBV12-3/TRBV12-4; J: TRBJ2-2; DNA: TGTGCCAGCAGTTTTTCCAGTTCCGGGGAGCTGTTTTTT; CDR3: CASSFSSSGELFF
size: NA; D: TRBD1; V: TRBV6-2/TRBV6-3; J: TRBJ1-2; DNA: TGTGCCAGCAGGCCCGGGACAGGGCAAGGCTACACCTTC; CDR3: CASRPGTGQGYTF
size: many; D: NA; V: TRBV24-1; J: TRBJ2-7; DNA: TGTGCCACCAGTGATTCTGGGTCGTCCTACGAGCAGTACTTC; CDR3: CATSDSGSSYEQYF
size: NA; D: TRBD2; V: TRBV5-4; J: TRBJ2-1; DNA: TGTGCCAGCAGCCCCCAGGGACTAGCGGGAGTCAGCGACAATGAGCAGTTCTTC; CDR3: CASSPQGLAGVSDNEQFF
size: NA; D: NA; V: TRBV2; J: TRBJ1-6; DNA: TGTGCCAGCAGTGAGGGCAGTTGGTCACCCCTCCACTTT; CDR3: CASSEGSWSPLHF
size: NA; D: NA; V: TRBV5-1; J: TRBJ2-3; DNA: TGCGCCGGCAGCTTCGGTCCAGATACGCACTATTTC; CDR3: CAGSFGPDTHYF
size: many; D: TRBD1; V: TRBV25-1; J: TRBJ2-2; DNA: TGTGCCAGCAGTGGTCAGCAGGGGGCCACCGGGGAGCTGTTTTTT; CDR3: CASSGQQGATGELFF